A selection of T cell receptor beta chains follows, all from one sample in a study of blood T cell repertoires in COVID-19. TCRdb keeps only in-frame clones here, not all; method: immunoSEQ multiplex PCR. Here the sample spans approximately 140,000 clones, more than 70% being singletons. The sequenced sample consisted of peripheral blood. These receptors were collected from a man aged 60 to 75 with active or convalescent COVID-19. Both conserved end residues are part of each CDR3. Each record gives: J gene, clone size, D gene, V gene, CDR3 protein, CDR3 DNA. The D gene is left open where the match is weak. Clone size, where shown, is once, few, many, or a class for clones that have expanded.

>TRBJ2-1|-|-|TRBV28
CASSLDPTMEQFF
TGTGCCAGCAGTTTGGATCCGACAATGGAGCAGTTCTTC
>TRBJ1-3|-|-|TRBV18
CASSPTGNTIYF
TGTGCCAGCTCACCGACAGGAAACACCATATATTTT
>TRBJ2-6|-|-|TRBV19
CASSIQGGSGANVLTF
TGTGCCAGTAGTATACAGGGGGGCTCTGGGGCCAACGTCCTGACTTTC
>TRBJ1-1|-|TRBD1|TRBV19
CASSQPGTAAFF
TGTGCCAGTAGTCAACCCGGGACAGCAGCTTTCTTT
>TRBJ1-2|-|TRBD1|TRBV30
CASTTGVGDGYTF
TGTGCCTCCACAACAGGGGTGGGGGATGGCTACACCTTC
>TRBJ1-2|-|TRBD1|TRBV27
CASSWDSRYGYTF
TGTGCCAGCAGCTGGGACAGCCGCTATGGCTACACCTTC
>TRBJ2-7|-|TRBD2|TRBV5-1
CASSLVAGYEQYF
TGCGCCAGCAGCTTGGTAGCGGGCTACGAGCAGTACTTC
>TRBJ1-1|-|TRBD1|TRBV6-5
CASRETGKNTEAFF
TGTGCCAGCAGGGAGACAGGGAAGAACACTGAAGCTTTCTTT
>TRBJ1-2|-|TRBD1|TRBV28
CASSFTGGGYGYTF
TGTGCCAGCAGTTTTACAGGGGGCGGTTATGGCTACACCTTC
>TRBJ2-7|-|-|TRBV2
CASSETSPLAYEQYF
TGTGCCAGCAGTGAAACGAGCCCCTTAGCCTACGAGCAGTACTTC
>TRBJ2-1|-|-|TRBV6-1
CASSEAKGVVGTYNEQFF
TGTGCCAGCAGTGAAGCGAAAGGGGTGGTGGGGACCTACAATGAGCAGTTCTTC
>TRBJ1-6|-|-|TRBV3-1/TRBV3-2
CASSQDRFGTSNSPLHF
TGTGCCAGCAGCCAAGATCGCTTTGGGACAAGTAATTCACCCCTCCACTTT
>TRBJ2-7|many|TRBD1|TRBV24-1
CATSEPTGILTYEQYF
TGTGCCACCAGTGAGCCGACAGGGATCCTAACCTACGAGCAGTACTTC
>TRBJ2-3|-|-|TRBV7-9
CASSLHIMPSTDTQYF
TGTGCCAGCAGCTTACACATAATGCCTAGCACAGATACGCAGTATTTT
>TRBJ2-1|-|-|TRBV18
CASSPNVRATRGNEQFF
TGTGCCAGCTCACCAAATGTCAGAGCGACTAGGGGTAATGAGCAGTTCTTC
>TRBJ2-7|-|TRBD1|TRBV5-6
CASSFLTGGRYEQYF
TGTGCCAGCAGCTTCCTGACAGGGGGCAGGTACGAGCAGTACTTC